This TCR beta chain was found in a study of control samples from healthy donors and cancer patients. The CDR3 consists of 14 residues. From germline, CDR1 is MNHEY and CDR2 SVGAGI. The data were produced by immunoSEQ multiplex PCR, yet TCRdb's version contains in-frame clones alone and is incomplete. Of 90,000 to 130,000 clones in the sample, almost 85% are singletons; the top ten hold roughly 6.5%. Worth noting for this clone: Sequence at one end of the junction differs from germline and may be a read error.

The TCR originated in a man between 18 and 35 years old in good health. V and J are TRBV6-5 and TRBJ1-2; no reliable D call. What was sequenced was blood. CDR3 DNA: TGTGCCAGCAGTACGGACGTTTGGAACTCTGGCTACACCTTC. The encoded protein is CASSTDVWNSGYTF.